The rows below give T cell receptor beta chains drawn from one sample of a study of identical twins. TCRdb re-called the 5' RACE reads through MiXCR, storing one row per CDR3 protein. Here the sample spans hundreds of thousands of distinct CDR3 sequences, about 20% being singletons. These data were also filed under a second study, of T cells expressing NK-cell markers.

Sequenced input: PBMCs. All receptors derive from a woman aged 18-29 years in good health. Each CDR3 is given with its conserved first and last residue. D genes are given only for firm matches. The size entry is marked missing in some rows and otherwise reads once, few, many or a size class.

D	V	J	size	CDR3	DNA
-	TRBV20-1	TRBJ2-1	few	CSAPARRAAYNEQFF	TGCAGTGCGCCTGCCCGAAGGGCGGCCTACAATGAGCAGTTCTTC
TRBD1	TRBV5-1	TRBJ1-4	few	CASCPGGSTNEKLFF	TGCGCCAGCTGCCCAGGGGGATCAACTAATGAAAAACTGTTTTTT
TRBD1	TRBV10-2	TRBJ2-3	-	CASSELGQITDTQYF	TGCGCCAGCAGTGAGTTGGGACAGATCACAGATACGCAGTATTTT
-	TRBV20-1	TRBJ1-1	few	CSARRYMNTEAFF	TGCAGTGCTAGACGGTATATGAACACTGAAGCTTTCTTT
TRBD2	TRBV20-1	TRBJ2-3	once	CSALRLAGGRDTQYF	TGCAGTGCTCTTCGACTAGCGGGGGGTCGTGATACGCAGTATTTT
-	TRBV27	TRBJ2-7	-	CATWGGGAEQYF	TGTGCCACCTGGGGAGGGGGCGCCGAGCAGTACTTC
-	TRBV12-5	TRBJ2-7	few	CASGAIYEQYF	TGTGCTAGTGGAGCGATCTACGAGCAGTACTTC
-	TRBV11-3	TRBJ1-1	few	CASSLGVGRVEAFF	TGTGCCAGCAGCTTAGGGGTAGGAAGGGTTGAAGCTTTCTTT
-	TRBV5-1	TRBJ2-2	-	CASRNKDTGELFF	TGCGCCAGCAGGAACAAAGATACCGGGGAGCTGTTTTTT
TRBD1	TRBV7-8	TRBJ1-1	-	CASSSSLTRTGITEAFF	TGTGCCAGCAGCTCATCTTTGACCAGGACAGGGATCACTGAAGCTTTCTTT
TRBD2	TRBV12-3/TRBV12-4	TRBJ2-5	-	CASSPRASGRVETQYF	TGTGCCAGCAGTCCCAGGGCTAGCGGGAGGGTAGAGACCCAGTACTTC
TRBD1	TRBV5-1	TRBJ2-7	few	CASSPRTGVYEQYF	TGCGCCAGCAGCCCGAGGACAGGGGTGTACGAGCAGTACTTC
TRBD1	TRBV20-1	TRBJ1-1	-	CSANRDSNTEAFF	TGCAGTGCTAACCGGGACAGTAACACTGAAGCTTTCTTT
TRBD2	TRBV27	TRBJ2-7	few	CASSWLAGDGYEQYF	TGTGCCAGCAGTTGGCTAGCGGGAGACGGATACGAGCAGTACTTC
-	TRBV30	TRBJ2-1	-	CAWSVTSNLWGEQFF	TGTGCCTGGAGTGTAACTAGCAATTTATGGGGTGAGCAGTTCTTC
TRBD1	TRBV7-7	TRBJ2-5	-	CASGQGFGETQYF	TGTGCCAGCGGACAGGGGTTCGGTGAGACCCAGTACTTC
-	TRBV5-1	TRBJ2-2	-	CASRLERAGELFF	TGCGCCAGCAGACTTGAAAGAGCCGGGGAGCTGTTTTTT
-	TRBV5-6	TRBJ1-2	few	CASSFRGSASYGYTF	TGTGCCAGCAGCTTCAGGGGCAGCGCATCCTATGGCTACACCTTC
-	TRBV12-3/TRBV12-4	TRBJ2-3	few	CASIPGLISTDTQYF	TGTGCCAGCATCCCGGGACTTATAAGCACAGATACGCAGTATTTT
-	TRBV12-3/TRBV12-4	TRBJ2-7	few	CASSWGVAAALGEQYF	TGTGCCAGCAGCTGGGGTGTAGCGGCCGCGCTGGGCGAGCAGTACTTC
TRBD1	TRBV13	TRBJ1-2	few	CASSPGQGAFRTF	TGTGCCAGCAGTCCCGGACAGGGAGCCTTTCGCACCTTC
TRBD1	TRAV18	TRBJ1-1	few	CTFSSGQGHLDLNTEAFF	TGTACCTTCAGTTCCGGACAGGGGCATCTTGATTTGAACACTGAAGCTTTCTTT
-	TRBV5-6	TRBJ2-1	many	CASSSFRNEQFF	TGTGCCAGCAGCTCCTTTAGGAATGAGCAGTTCTTC
-	TRBV12-3/TRBV12-4	TRBJ2-7	few	CASRPPHEQYF	TGTGCCAGCCGTCCTCCCCACGAGCAGTACTTC
TRBD1	TRBV20-1	TRBJ2-7	-	CSATGTGMGYEQYF	TGCAGTGCAACCGGGACAGGGATGGGCTACGAGCAGTACTTC
-	TRBV20-1	TRBJ2-7	-	CSARDRRWEAPEQYF	TGCAGTGCTAGAGATCGGAGGTGGGAAGCCCCCGAGCAGTACTTC
-	TRBV29-1	TRBJ2-7	-	CSVERAGADEQYF	TGCAGCGTTGAGAGGGCAGGGGCCGACGAGCAGTACTTC
-	TRBV20-1	TRBJ1-4	-	CSARQARGEKLFF	TGCAGTGCCAGACAGGCCCGGGGTGAAAAACTGTTTTTT
-	TRBV20-1	TRBJ2-5	many	CSAIDRERGVTETQYF	TGCAGTGCAATAGATCGTGAAAGGGGCGTTACAGAGACCCAGTACTTC
-	TRBV20-1	TRBJ1-2	-	CSARMTDYYGYTF	TGCAGTGCTAGAATGACGGATTACTATGGCTACACCTTC
-	TRBV7-2	TRBJ2-7	-	CASSPSVEQYF	TGTGCCAGCAGCCCATCGGTCGAGCAGTACTTC
-	TRBV6-1	TRBJ1-1	-	CASRPIQGPDAEAFF	TGTGCCAGCAGACCTATACAGGGCCCGGACGCTGAAGCTTTCTTT
TRBD2	TRBV24-1	TRBJ2-1	few	CATGGASGAGGYEQFF	TGTGCCACTGGGGGGGCCTCCGGCGCGGGGGGTTATGAGCAGTTCTTC
-	TRBV12-3/TRBV12-4	TRBJ2-5	many	CASRPGRRITWETQYF	TGTGCCAGCAGGCCCGGACGGCGGATTACCTGGGAGACCCAGTACTTC
TRBD2	TRBV5-1	TRBJ2-1	once	CASSLLAGGSDEQFF	TGCGCCAGCAGCTTGTTAGCGGGAGGTTCGGATGAGCAGTTCTTC
-	TRBV5-1	TRBJ2-7	few	CASSLAGRPSTYEQYF	TGCGCCAGCAGCTTGGCCGGGCGGCCCTCCACCTACGAGCAGTACTTC
-	TRBV20-1	TRBJ2-5	-	CSTGTEETQYF	TGCAGTACCGGGACGGAAGAGACCCAGTACTTC
-	TRBV6-5	TRBJ2-3	few	CASSYRQGQGTQYF	TGTGCCAGCAGTTACCGGCAGGGCCAAGGTACGCAGTATTTT
TRBD1	TRBV10-3	TRBJ1-1	-	CAISESGQRNTEAFF	TGTGCCATCAGTGAGTCGGGACAGAGAAACACTGAAGCTTTCTTT
-	TRBV7-9	TRBJ2-3	few	CASLIRRGFTDTQYF	TGTGCCAGTCTCATACGTCGCGGCTTCACAGATACGCAGTATTTT
-	TRBV12-3/TRBV12-4	TRBJ1-1	few	CASSLSGPFFGGAFF	TGTGCCAGCAGTTTGTCGGGACCATTCTTTGGCGGGGCTTTCTTT
-	TRBV2	TRBJ1-5	-	CASAREIEPQHF	TGTGCCAGCGCCCGGGAAATCGAACCCCAGCATTTT
-	TRBV7-9	TRBJ1-2	few	CASSSSGVVNGYTF	TGTGCCAGCAGCTCCTCAGGGGTCGTGAATGGCTACACCTTC
-	TRBV5-6	TRBJ1-2	-	CASSLDRIYGYTF	TGTGCCAGCAGCTTGGACAGGATCTATGGCTACACCTTC
-	TRBV10-3	TRBJ2-2	few	CAIRQTGTSNTGELFF	TGTGCCATCAGGCAGACCGGGACATCGAACACCGGGGAGCTGTTTTTT
TRBD1	TRBV10-3	TRBJ2-7	-	CASRPGQGDEQYF	TGTGCCAGCAGACCGGGACAGGGCGACGAGCAGTACTTC
TRBD1	TRBV6-2/TRBV6-3	TRBJ2-1	-	CASSYRGRDSYNEQFF	TGTGCCAGCAGTTACAGGGGGCGCGACTCCTACAATGAGCAGTTCTTC
-	TRBV3-1	TRBJ1-2	-	CASSRAGTIGYTF	TGTGCCAGCAGCCGAGCCGGGACAATTGGCTACACCTTC
-	TRBV7-2	TRBJ2-3	-	CASSPVHSGGQQYF	TGTGCCAGCAGCCCAGTGCATAGCGGAGGGCAACAGTATTTT
-	TRBV5-4	TRBJ2-1	many	CASSWGKGIRNEQFF	TGTGCCAGCAGCTGGGGAAAGGGCATACGCAATGAGCAGTTCTTC
-	TRBV7-8	TRBJ1-5	few	CASSLSQPNQPQHF	TGTGCCAGCAGCTTATCGCAGCCAAATCAGCCCCAGCATTTT
-	TRBV4-3	TRBJ2-2	-	CASSQVTNTGELFF	TGCGCCAGCAGCCAAGTTACGAACACCGGGGAGCTGTTTTTT
-	TRBV3-1	TRBJ2-7	-	CASSSRSRHEQYF	TGTGCCAGCAGCTCGCGGTCAAGACACGAGCAGTACTTC
-	TRBV29-1	TRBJ1-1	few	CSVEGSWDTEAFF	TGCAGCGTTGAGGGCAGTTGGGACACTGAAGCTTTCTTT
-	TRBV10-2	TRBJ1-1	-	CASSETGSTEAFF	TGCGCCAGCAGTGAGACAGGGAGCACTGAAGCTTTCTTT
-	TRBV27	TRBJ2-7	few	CASRNRVLGEQYF	TGTGCCAGCAGAAACAGGGTTCTCGGCGAGCAGTACTTC
-	TRBV6-1	TRBJ2-1	-	CASSPYEGYNEQFF	TGTGCCAGCAGCCCCTACGAGGGTTACAATGAGCAGTTCTTC
-	TRBV7-9	TRBJ1-4	-	CASSLRSQFNEKLFF	TGTGCCAGCAGCTTACGGTCACAGTTTAATGAAAAACTGTTTTTT